Sequencing of this T cell receptor (beta chain) was carried out in a study of blood T cells in healthy people across ages. Germline V gives CDR1 MNHEY, CDR2 SVGAGI. The CDR3 contains 11 residues. V dropped 3 bases and J dropped 7 bases, with 6 bases sitting between them. This clonotype appeared a few times. The antigen is unknown. Study results and limitations: The long-lived group displayed more naive CD4+ cells, plus higher diversity, than the aged donors did.

With each sample, at least 5.5 micrograms of total RNA were extracted. Sample-barcoded 5' priming and a J-beta primer mix drove a second PCR of about 6 to 11 cycles. Each cDNA molecule was tagged by a template-switch adaptor with 12 random nucleotides. One entry per CDR3 protein results from TCRdb running MiXCR on the 5' RACE reads. The sample holds hundreds of thousands of distinct CDR3 sequences, approximately 50% seen once. Sequenced sample: blood. This chain connects TRBV6-5 to TRBJ1-1; unclear D gene. The TCR originated in a man aged 60 to 69 in good health. The CDR3 protein is CASSYLDEAFF. In nucleotides, the CDR3 is TGTGCCAGCAGTTATCTCGATGAAGCTTTCTTT.